This TCR beta chain is drawn from a study of regulatory T cells in long-lasting Graves disease (dated by TCRdb to the early 2020s). Describing the broader study: To count as having persistent Graves' disease, a patient had to have received antithyroid drug treatment for over 5 years with TSH receptor autoantibodies remaining persistently positive. A total of 35 or so samples were covered by TCR sequencing, comprising around 13 persistent and around 20 newly diagnosed Graves' disease patients. The study took place in China and was registered as a clinical trial. In the clinical cohort, patients with persistent Graves' disease had used antithyroid drugs for an average of about 10 years. Peripheral blood TCR sequencing and RNA sequencing compared persistent Graves' disease patients with newly diagnosed Graves' disease patients.

Libraries were built with multiplex PCR. This sample was sequenced with an Illumina HiSeq 4000. iRepertoire HTBI primers and Arm-PCR amplification of CDR3 regions were used to construct TCR beta libraries. Before sequencing, the PCR products underwent gel purification. From the authors' description of their analysis: Gene usage analysis of CDR3 amino acid clonotypes relied on the roughly 67 TRBV and about 15 TRBJ segments identified across samples. COPE and FqMerger were used to merge filtered high-quality paired reads into contigs. BLAST was used to align contigs to IMGT TRBV, TRBD and TRBJ reference genes, with CDR3 defined following IMGT. Any clonotype with a frequency above 0.1% was classified as a highly expanded clone. Repertoire diversity was measured by Shannon entropy, and V-J evenness by the Gini coefficient. Clonotypes shared by more than one individual were considered public. TCRdb handled the public reads itself, with Q25 trimming in fastp and clone calling in MiXCR, and kept productive beta chains. Each entry is one CDR3 protein sequence, shown with its most common DNA and genes. The V and J calls were not made by the authors but by TCRdb's processing. In all, the sample holds roughly 400,000 distinct CDR3 sequences, and around 20% of those were seen once. The top ten hold 14% of the sample.

The germline V gene (reference sequence) yields LNHDA for CDR1 and SQIVND for CDR2. There are 20 amino acids in the CDR3, from cysteine to phenylalanine inclusive. The CDR3 DNA has 60 bases and is translated from base 1. V is shortened by 2 bases, J by 3 bases, and the region joining them spans 28 bases. This clonotype was picked up many times. Its antigen is still unknown. Base qualities were left out, and no much larger clone turns up one base away. What the work shows at the level of the full study, not this receptor alone: Patients with persistent disease shared more public clonotypes (about 2,900) than newly diagnosed patients did (966). Lower TCR Shannon entropy and fewer highly expanded clones were observed in persistent Graves' disease patients than in newly diagnosed patients, which suggested clonal expansion. Only the TCR beta chain was sequenced and analyzed. The small sample size was acknowledged by the authors as a limitation that may reduce accuracy. The study examined only peripheral blood because the primary lesion, thyroid tissue, could not be accessed. TRBV28, TRBJ1-2 and TRBJ2-5 were preferentially used in persistent disease, while TRBV20-1 and TRBJ2-1 were favored in newly diagnosed disease.

Per the publication, the time point label means: persistent/refractory GD, antithyroid drugs over 5 years with positive TRAb. For both TCR sequencing and RNA sequencing, RNA was extracted from PBMCs in TRIzol. The diagnosis of Graves' disease was made according to American Thyroid Association guidelines. Patients were recruited from an endocrinology department in Xi'an, China. Each patient gave approximately 10 milliliters of peripheral blood, collected in an EDTA anticoagulant tube. Ficoll Paque Plus density gradient separation was used to isolate PBMCs, and no additional T cell sorting was done. An Agilent 2100 Bioanalyzer and agarose gel were used to assess RNA quality, and a NanoDrop 2000 was used to measure RNA concentration.

Sequenced here: peripheral blood mononuclear cells (PBMCs), sampled when the disease was refractory, from a patient treated with antithyroid drugs. This chain is built from TRBV19 and TRBJ1-1, and perhaps TRBD1 as D gene, on 5 matching bases. This clonotype was obtained from a female donor with Graves disease. DNA sequence: TGTGCCAGTAGTATAAGGGGCAGTTTTTCTCCTATTTGGGCCTACACTGAAGCTTTCTTT. This sequence encodes CASSIRGSFSPIWAYTEAFF.